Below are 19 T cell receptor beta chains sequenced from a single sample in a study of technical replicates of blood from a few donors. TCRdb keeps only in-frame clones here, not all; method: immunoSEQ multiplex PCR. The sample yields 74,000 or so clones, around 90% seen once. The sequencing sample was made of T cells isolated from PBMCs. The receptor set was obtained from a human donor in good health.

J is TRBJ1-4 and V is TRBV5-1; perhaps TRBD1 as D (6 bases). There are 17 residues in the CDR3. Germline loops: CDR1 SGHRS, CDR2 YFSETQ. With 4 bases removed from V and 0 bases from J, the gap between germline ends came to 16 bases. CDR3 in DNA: TGCGCCAGCAGCCCTCGGGGGGCTGATGCAACTAATGAAAAACTGTTTTTT. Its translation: CASSPRGADATNEKLFF.

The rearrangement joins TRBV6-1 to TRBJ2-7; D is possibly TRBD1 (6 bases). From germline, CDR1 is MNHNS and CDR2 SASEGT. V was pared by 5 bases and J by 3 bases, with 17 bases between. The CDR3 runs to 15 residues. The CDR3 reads CASSLQGPLLYEQYF. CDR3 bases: TGTGCCAGCAGTCTTCAGGGGCCCCTCCTCTACGAGCAGTACTTC.

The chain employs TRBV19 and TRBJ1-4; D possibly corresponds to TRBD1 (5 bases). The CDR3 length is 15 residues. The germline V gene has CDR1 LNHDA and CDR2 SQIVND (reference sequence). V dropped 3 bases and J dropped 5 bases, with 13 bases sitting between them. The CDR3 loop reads CASSIRGPGNEKLFF. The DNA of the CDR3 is TGTGCCAGTAGTATTAGGGGCCCAGGGAATGAAAAACTGTTTTTT.

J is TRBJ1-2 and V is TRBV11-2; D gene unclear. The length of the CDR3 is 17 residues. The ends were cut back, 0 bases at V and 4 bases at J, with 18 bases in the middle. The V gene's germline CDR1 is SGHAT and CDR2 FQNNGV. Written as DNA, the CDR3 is TGTGCCAGCAGCTTAGATCGAGGGCGGCGGACCGGCTATGGCTACACCTTC. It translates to CASSLDRGRRTGYGYTF. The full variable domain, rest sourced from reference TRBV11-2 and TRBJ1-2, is EAGVAQSPRYKIIEKRQSVAFWCNPISGHATLYWYQQILGQGPKLLIQFQNNGVVDDSQLPKDRFSAERLKGVDSTLKIQPAKLEDSAVYLCASSLDRGRRTGYGYTFGSGTRLTVV.

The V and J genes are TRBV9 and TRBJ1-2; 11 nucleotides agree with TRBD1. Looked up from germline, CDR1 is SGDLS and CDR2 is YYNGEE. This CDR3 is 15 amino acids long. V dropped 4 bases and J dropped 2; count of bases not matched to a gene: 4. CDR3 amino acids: CASSSGTGGNYGYTF. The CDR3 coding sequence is TGTGCCAGCAGCTCCGGGACAGGGGGAAACTATGGCTACACCTTC.

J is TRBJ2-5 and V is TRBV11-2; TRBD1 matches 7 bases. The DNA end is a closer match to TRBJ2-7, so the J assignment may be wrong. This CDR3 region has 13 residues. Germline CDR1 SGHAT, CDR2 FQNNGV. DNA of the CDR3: TGTGCCAGCAGCTTCGACAGGGCTAACGAGCAGTACTTC. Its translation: CASSFDRANEQYF.

CDR3 nucleotides: TGTGCCAGCAGCTTGGCTAGCGTGAACACTGAAGCTTTCTTT. This translates into CASSLASVNTEAFF. The chain combines TRBV13 with TRBJ1-1; D uncertain. The CDR3 contains 14 residues. CDR1 and CDR2 (germline): PRHDT, FYEKMQ (reference sequence). V was cut by 3 bases and J by 0 bases, with 8 bases left in between.

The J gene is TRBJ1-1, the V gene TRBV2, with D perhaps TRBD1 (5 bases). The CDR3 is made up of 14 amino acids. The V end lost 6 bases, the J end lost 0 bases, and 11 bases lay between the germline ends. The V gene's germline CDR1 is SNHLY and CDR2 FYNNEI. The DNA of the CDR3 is TGTGCCAGCAGCAAGGGGACTATGAACACTGAAGCTTTCTTT. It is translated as CASSKGTMNTEAFF.

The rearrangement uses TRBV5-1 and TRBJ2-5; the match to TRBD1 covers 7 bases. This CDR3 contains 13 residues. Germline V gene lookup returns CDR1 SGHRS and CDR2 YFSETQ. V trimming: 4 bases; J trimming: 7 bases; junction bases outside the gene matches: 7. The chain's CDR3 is CASSTDRAGTQYF. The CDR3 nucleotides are TGCGCCAGCAGCACTGACAGGGCGGGGACCCAGTACTTC.

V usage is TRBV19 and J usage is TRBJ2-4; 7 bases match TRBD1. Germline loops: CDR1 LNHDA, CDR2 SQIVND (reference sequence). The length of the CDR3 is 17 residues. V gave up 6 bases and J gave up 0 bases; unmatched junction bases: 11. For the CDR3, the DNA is TGTGCCAGTAGCAAGGGGGACAGCAGCCTAGCCAAAAACATTCAGTACTTC. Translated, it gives CASSKGDSSLAKNIQYF.

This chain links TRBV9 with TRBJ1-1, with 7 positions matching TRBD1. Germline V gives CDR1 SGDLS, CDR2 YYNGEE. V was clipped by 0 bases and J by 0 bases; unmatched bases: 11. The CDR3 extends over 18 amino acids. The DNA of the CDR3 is TGTGCCAGCAGCGTAGACAGGGGCTCCCGCTTGATGAACACTGAAGCTTTCTTT. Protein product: CASSVDRGSRLMNTEAFF. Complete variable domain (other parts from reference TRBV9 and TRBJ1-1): DSGVTQTPKHLITATGQRVTLRCSPRSGDLSVYWYQQSLDQGLQFLIQYYNGEERAKGNILERFSAQQFPDLHSELNLSSLELGDSALYFCASSVDRGSRLMNTEAFFGQGTRLTVV.

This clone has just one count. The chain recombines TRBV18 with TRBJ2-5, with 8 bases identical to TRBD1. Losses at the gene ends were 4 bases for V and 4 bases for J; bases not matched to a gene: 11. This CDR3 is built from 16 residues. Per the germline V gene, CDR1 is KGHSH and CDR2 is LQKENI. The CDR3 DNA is TGTGCCAGCTCACTAACAGGGGGATTTACGGGAGAGACCCAGTACTTC. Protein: CASSLTGGFTGETQYF. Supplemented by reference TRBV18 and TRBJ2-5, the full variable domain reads NAGVMQNPRHLVRRRGQEARLRCSPMKGHSHVYWYRQLPEEGLKFMVYLQKENIIDESGMPKERFSAEFPKEGPSILRIQQVVRGDSAAYFCASSLTGGFTGETQYFGPGTRLLVL.

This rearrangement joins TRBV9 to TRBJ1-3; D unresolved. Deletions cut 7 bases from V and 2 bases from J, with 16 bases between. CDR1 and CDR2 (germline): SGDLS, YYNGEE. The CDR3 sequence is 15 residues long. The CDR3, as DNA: TGTGCCAGCTCTAAGAGGGCCGCTCCTGGAAACACCATATATTTT. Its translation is CASSKRAAPGNTIYF.

CDR3 region: CASSLLEYNYGYTF. The CDR3 nucleotides are TGTGCCAGCAGCTTACTGGAGTATAACTATGGCTACACCTTC. This chain connects TRBV13 to TRBJ1-2, with D unresolved. The germline V gene has CDR1 PRHDT and CDR2 FYEKMQ (reference sequence). V dropped 2 bases and J dropped 1 base, with 8 bases sitting between them. CDR3 length equals 14 residues.

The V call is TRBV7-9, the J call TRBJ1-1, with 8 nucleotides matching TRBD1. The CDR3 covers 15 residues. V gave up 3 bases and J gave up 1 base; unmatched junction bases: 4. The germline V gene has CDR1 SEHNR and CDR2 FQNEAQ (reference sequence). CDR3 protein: CASSFTGTGNTEAFF. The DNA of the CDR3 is TGTGCCAGCAGCTTCACCGGGACAGGGAACACTGAAGCTTTCTTT.

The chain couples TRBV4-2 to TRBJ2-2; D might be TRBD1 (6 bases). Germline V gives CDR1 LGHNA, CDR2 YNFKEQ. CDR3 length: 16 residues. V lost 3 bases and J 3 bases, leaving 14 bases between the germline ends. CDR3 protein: CASSQTPGQHTGELFF. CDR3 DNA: TGTGCCAGCAGCCAGACACCGGGACAACACACCGGGGAGCTGTTTTTT.

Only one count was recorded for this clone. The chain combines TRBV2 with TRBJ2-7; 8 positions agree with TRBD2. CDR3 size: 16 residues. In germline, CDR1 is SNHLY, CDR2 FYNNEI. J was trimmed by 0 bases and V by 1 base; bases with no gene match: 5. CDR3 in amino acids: CASSEDFGGGSYEQYF. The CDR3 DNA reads TGTGCCAGCAGTGAAGATTTCGGGGGGGGCTCCTACGAGCAGTACTTC. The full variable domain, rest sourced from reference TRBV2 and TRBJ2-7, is EPEVTQTPSHQVTQMGQEVILRCVPISNHLYFYWYRQILGQKVEFLVSFYNNEISEKSEIFDDQFSVERPDGSNFTLKIRSTKLEDSAMYFCASSEDFGGGSYEQYFGPGTRLTVT.

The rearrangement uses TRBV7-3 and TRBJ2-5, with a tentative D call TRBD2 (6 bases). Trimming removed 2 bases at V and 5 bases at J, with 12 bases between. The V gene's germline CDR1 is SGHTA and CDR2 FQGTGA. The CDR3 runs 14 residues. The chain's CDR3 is CASSLSRLDETQYF. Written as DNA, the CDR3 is TGTGCCAGCAGCTTATCCCGACTAGACGAGACCCAGTACTTC.

CDR3 sequence reads: CASSSATLPRGYTF. The CDR3 nucleotides are TGTGCCAGCAGTTCGGCCACACTACCCCGCGGCTACACCTTC. The chain recombines TRBV27 with TRBJ1-2; D is ambiguous. The CDR3 spans 14 residues. V was shortened by 4 bases and J by 8 bases, with 17 bases between the two germline ends. Looked up from germline, CDR1 is MNHEY and CDR2 is SMNVEV (reference sequence).